What follows describes a single TCR beta chain. This sample was included in a study of cytomegalovirus exposure and HLA in healthy donors. The junction had 7 bases not matched to a gene; V was cut back by 5 bases and J by 1 base. Germline CDR1 MNHEY, CDR2 SMNVEV (reference sequence). The CDR3 runs 15 residues. The method was immunoSEQ multiplex PCR; TCRdb's version includes in-frame clones alone and lacks a portion of them. The data show tens of thousands of clones, around 88% seen once. This TCR was sampled from a woman aged 18-30 years in good health and CMV-seronegative. Source material: PBMCs. V usage is TRBV27 and J usage is TRBJ2-5; TRBD1 agrees at 7 bases. DNA for the CDR3: TGTGCCAGCAGTCCAGCCGGGACAGCCCAAGAGACCCAGTACTTC. It codes for CASSPAGTAQETQYF.